This TCR beta chain was sequenced during a study of T cells after yellow fever vaccination. Study results and caveats: Bulk-population clonotypes that are abundant could appear as contaminants in FACS-sorted repertoires.

The table lists this clonotype with many counts. Antigen unknown. Trimming removed 3 bases at V and 8 bases at J, with 19 bases between. The CDR3 consists of 14 residues. Looked up from germline, CDR1 is DFQATT and CDR2 is SNEGSKA (reference sequence). Generation of TCR cDNA used 5'RACE template switching (which added a universal primer site and UMIs). TCRdb reanalysed the 5' RACE reads using MiXCR and keeps one entry per CDR3 protein. The sample records about 320,000 distinct CDR3 sequences, around 4.3% being singletons. V gene TRBV20-1 combines with J gene TRBJ1-2; D possibly corresponds to TRBD1 (6 bases). This TCR came from a man aged 18 to 29 who received the YFV17D yellow fever vaccine. The sequences come from PBMCs, collected 15 days after the yellow fever booster vaccination. This CDR3 reads CSASSDRGGRGYTF. Written as DNA, the CDR3 is TGCAGTGCTAGTTCCGATCGCGGGGGCAGAGGCTACACCTTC.